The TCR beta chain described here comes from a study of long-term antiretroviral therapy in people with HIV. CDR3 length: 16 residues. Trimming took 0 bases from V and 0 from J, leaving 9 bases between them. Per the germline V gene, CDR1 is LGHNA and CDR2 is YNFKEQ. The libraries were made with immunoSEQ v3.0 at survey level. Libraries were prepared by immunoSEQ multiplex PCR; TCRdb keeps only in-frame clonotypes and omits some of them. The sample holds around 43,000 clones, about 94% seen once. Source: unsorted PBMCs, taken just over 9 years after starting antiretroviral therapy. V and J are TRBV4-2 and TRBJ1-5; D is unclear. The clonotype originates from a man aged 25-45 years with HIV. CDR3 nucleotides: TGTGCCAGCAGCCAAGAGGTCGGGAATAGCAATCAGCCCCAGCATTTT. Its translation: CASSQEVGNSNQPQHF.